In its sample, the clone carrying this T cell receptor beta chain was seen many times. Its specificity is not known. The unsorted libraries had their origin in 2 million PBMCs stored at -80 C. The cDNA was generated by 5'RACE with 10-nucleotide random UMIs. TCRdb reprocessed the 5' RACE reads via MiXCR and lists one record per CDR3 protein. This table has about 120,000 distinct CDR3 sequences, around 3% appearing once. Losses at the gene ends were 8 bases for V and 2 bases for J; bases not matched to a gene: 8. CDR1 is KGHDR and CDR2 is SFDVKD in the germline V gene. The CDR3 extends over 15 amino acids. These data belong to a study of neurological immune-mediated disorders. Findings and caveats of the study: Private repertoires in all groups were suggested by the absence of shared CDR3 amino acid sequences among expanded clones across subjects. Whereas HTLV-1-associated myelopathy showed the most TCR clonal expansion, multiple sclerosis showed the least, with levels below those of healthy controls.

The chain has TRBV24-1 and TRBJ2-1; 7 bases align to TRBD1. The TCR originated in a woman aged 30 to 39 with multiple sclerosis. The sample comprised PBMCs. The CDR3 sequence: CATKVRDSPYNEQFF. The CDR3 coding sequence is TGTGCCACCAAGGTACGGGACAGCCCCTACAATGAGCAGTTCTTC.